The next 4 T cell receptor beta chains were all read from a single sample in a study of shared clonotypes between healthy human individuals. The repertoire was sequenced with immunoSEQ multiplex PCR; TCRdb's copy has only in-frame clones and lacks some. The sample gives about 1,500,000 clones, roughly 97% of which show up once; approximately 1.2% is in the top ten. Sample: naive CD4+ T cells sorted from blood. Sample subset: CD45RA+ positively selected. Source of these receptors: a man younger than 40 in good health.

As concerns this clone: The final CDR3 position lacks the conserved phenylalanine or tryptophan, pointing to a likely read error. The DNA is left out, because the CDR3 cannot be placed on it with certainty; the CDR3 is given as TCRdb lists it. The chain couples TRBV2 to TRBJ1-1; the D call in the table, TRBD1, was not verified against the DNA. Germline loops: CDR1 SNHLY, CDR2 FYNNEI. The CDR3 sequence runs 14 residues, both termini included. The CDR3 is CASSEIQGRRIHGL.

The chain couples TRBV25-1 to TRBJ2-7, with TRBD1 matching over 12 bases. CDR3 length: 15 residues. J lost 3 bases, V lost 4 bases, and 4 bases had no gene match. Germline CDR1 is MGHDK and CDR2 is SYGVNS. The CDR3 region is CASSAGTGGNYEQYF. The CDR3 nucleotides read TGTGCCAGCAGTGCGGGGACAGGGGGCAACTACGAGCAGTACTTC.

This clone was detected only once. J is TRBJ2-7 and V is TRBV29-1; tentatively, D is TRBD2 (5 bases). The length of the CDR3 is 13 residues. Between the trimmed V and J ends, which lost 5 bases and 6 bases, there was a span of 17 bases. CDR1 is SQVTM, CDR2 ANQGSEA, per germline. DNA for the CDR3: TGCAGCGTTATCATCCCTCCGGGGTTCGAGCAGTACTTC. It encodes CSVIIPPGFEQYF.

The V call is TRBV27, the J call TRBJ2-1; 8 nucleotides line up with TRBD1. Per germline, CDR1 MNHEY and CDR2 SMNVEV (reference sequence). After removal of 9 bases from V and 2 bases from J, the junction contained 9 bases not matched to a gene. This CDR3 spans 15 amino acids. CDR3 sequence: CASRPGTGTYNEQFF. Here the CDR3 DNA reads TGTGCCAGTCGCCCCGGGACAGGTACCTACAATGAGCAGTTCTTC.